The 31 T cell receptor beta chains below all came from one sample that was sequenced in a study of identical twins. TCRdb re-analysed the 5' RACE reads in MiXCR, keeping a single row per CDR3 protein. This repertoire shows fewer than 250,000 distinct CDR3 sequences, roughly 7% found once; its top ten account for approximately 3.6%. Another study also made use of these data, one on yellow fever vaccine responses in identical twins.

The sample was memory (CD45RO+) T cells sorted from blood. All receptors derive from a woman between 18 and 30 years old in good health.

This clonotype has ten or more counts. This sequence joins TRBV5-1 and TRBJ2-3, with 9 nucleotides matching TRBD2. The CDR3 sequence is 16 residues long. The germline gives CDR1 SGHRS, CDR2 YFSETQ. The junction had 6 bases not matched to a gene; V was cut back by 4 bases and J by 0 bases. The CDR3 coding sequence is TGCGCCAGCAGCGCGCGGGGACTAGCTAGCACAGATACGCAGTATTTT. Its translation is CASSARGLASTDTQYF.

This clonotype was detected only a few times. V usage is TRBV3-1 and J usage is TRBJ1-1; weak D call: TRBD1 (5 bases). V lost 4 bases to trimming and J lost 11 bases, with 14 bases between them. CDR3 length: 12 amino acids. Germline V lookup: CDR1 LGHDT, CDR2 YNNKEL (reference sequence). As DNA, the CDR3 is TGTGCCAGCAGCCCGCAGGGTATGGGGGCTTTCTTT. It codes for CASSPQGMGAFF.

There are many counts of this clonotype. CDR3 loop: CASSRRVAVETQYF. The CDR3, as DNA: TGTGCCAGCAGCCGCCGGGTAGCAGTAGAGACCCAGTACTTC. This rearrangement joins TRBV11-2 to TRBJ2-5; D call uncertain. CDR1 is SGHAT, CDR2 FQNNGV, per germline. This CDR3 has 14 amino acids. V was cut by 5 bases and J by 4 bases, with 14 bases left in between.

This clonotype has a count of ten or more. The chain links TRBV12-3 or TRBV12-4 to TRBJ2-4, with D perhaps assigned TRBD1 or TRBD2 (5 bases each). CDR3 length: 14 residues. Trimming took 8 bases from V and 2 from J, leaving 13 bases between them. This CDR3 is CASGPGGPKNIQYF. The DNA for the CDR3 is TGTGCCAGCGGACCTGGGGGTCCCAAAAACATTCAGTACTTC.

Comments on this clonotype: A junction end diverges from the germline sequence, so it may reflect a read error. The chain uses TRBV10-3 and TRBJ2-2; 12 bases map to TRBD1. CDR1 is ENHRY, CDR2 SYGVKD, per germline. This CDR3 region has 20 residues. The CDR3 reads CAISEQPGQGATANTGELVF. The CDR3, as DNA: TGTGCCATCAGTGAGCAACCGGGACAGGGGGCTACCGCGAACACCGGGGAGCTGGTTTTT.

The table lists this clonotype with many counts. The rearrangement joins TRBV6-1 to TRBJ2-5; 14 bases agree with TRBD2. CDR1 and CDR2 (germline): MNHNS, SASEGT. V lost 6 bases to trimming and J lost 6 bases; unmatched junction nucleotides: 6. The CDR3 contains 15 residues. As DNA, the CDR3 is TGTGCCAGCAGCAACGGACTAGCGGGAGGAAAGACCCAGTACTTC. Translated, it gives CASSNGLAGGKTQYF.

The chain has TRBV11-2 and TRBJ2-5; D may be TRBD1 or TRBD2 (5 bases each). Germline V gene lookup returns CDR1 SGHAT and CDR2 FQNNGV. Trimming removed 5 bases from V and 5 bases from J, with 15 bases in between. The CDR3 loop spans 14 amino acids. The CDR3 here is CASSPTAGGETQYF. CDR3 DNA sequence: TGTGCCAGCAGCCCTACGGCTGGGGGTGAGACCCAGTACTTC.

This clonotype was seen only a few times. CDR3 DNA: TGCGCCAGCAGCTTCGGGGATAGCAACTATGGCTACACCTTC. It yields the protein CASSFGDSNYGYTF. The chain links TRBV5-1 to TRBJ1-2; D call uncertain. Germline assignment: CDR1 SGHRS and CDR2 YFSETQ. Trimming took off 2 bases at V and 2 bases at J, with 10 bases between the two ends. The CDR3 spans 14 residues.

The rearrangement links TRBV6-1 to TRBJ2-7; 10 nucleotides line up with TRBD1. The germline V gene encodes CDR1 MNHNS and CDR2 SASEGT. There are 14 residues in the CDR3. The V gene end was trimmed by 6 bases and the J gene end by 2 bases; junction bases not matched to a gene: 4. CDR3 DNA: TGTGCCAGCAGGGGACAGGGGATCGCCTACGAGCAGTACTTC. Amino acids: CASRGQGIAYEQYF.

In this sample, this clonotype turned up many times. V gene TRBV7-9 combines with J gene TRBJ2-2; D tentatively fits TRBD1 or TRBD2 (5 bases each). The ends were cut back, 5 bases at V and 2 bases at J, with 18 bases in the middle. There are 17 residues in the CDR3. In germline, CDR1 is SEHNR, CDR2 FQNEAQ (reference sequence). For the CDR3, the DNA is TGTGCCAGCAGCCACGCCCCGGGACGCCTTAACACCGGGGAGCTGTTTTTT. Protein product: CASSHAPGRLNTGELFF.

The chain uses TRBV25-1 and TRBJ2-2; D ambiguous. Germline V gives CDR1 MGHDK, CDR2 SYGVNS. This CDR3 region has 13 residues. The V end was cut by 3 bases, the J end by 8 bases, with 10 bases between. CDR3 DNA: TGTGCCAGCAGTGACGCAGGTCGAGGGGAGCTGTTTTTT. Translated, it gives CASSDAGRGELFF.

This sequence joins TRBV15 and TRBJ2-7, with D possibly TRBD1 on 6 matching bases. Trimming pared 1 base from V and 2 bases from J, leaving 12 bases between. CDR1 LNHNV and CDR2 YYDKDF come from the germline V gene (reference sequence). This CDR3 is built from 15 residues. CDR3 sequence reads: CATSRGSQGPYEQYF. The CDR3 nucleotides read TGTGCCACCAGCAGAGGTTCTCAGGGGCCCTACGAGCAGTACTTC.

This clonotype came up a few times. The CDR3 nucleotides are TGTGCCACCAGCAGCCTCTGGGGGCTAGCCAAAAACATTCAGTACTTC. Translation gives CATSSLWGLAKNIQYF. The rearrangement joins TRBV15 to TRBJ2-4, with D maybe TRBD1 (6 bases). Germline CDR1 is LNHNV and CDR2 is YYDKDF (reference sequence). Between the trimmed V and J ends, which lost 3 bases and 0 bases, there was a span of 12 bases. This CDR3 region has 16 residues.

The CDR3 loop is CASSAATRIYGYTF. The DNA for the CDR3 is TGTGCCAGCAGCGCCGCTACAAGGATCTATGGCTACACCTTC. The chain is built from TRBV12-3 or TRBV12-4 and TRBJ1-2; D not certain. This CDR3 contains 14 residues. Trimming took off 6 bases at V and 4 bases at J, with 15 bases between the two ends.

This clonotype appeared a few times. V and J are TRBV2 and TRBJ2-1; 8 bases are a match to TRBD2. V was pared by 8 bases and J by 3 bases, with 12 bases of the junction left unmatched. The CDR3 extends over 16 amino acids. Per the germline V gene, CDR1 is SNHLY and CDR2 is FYNNEI. The CDR3 sequence: CASSLGGRTFYNEQFF. The CDR3 DNA reads TGTGCCAGCTCCCTGGGCGGGAGGACCTTCTACAATGAGCAGTTCTTC.

Ten or more counts support this clonotype. The chain carries TRBV28 and TRBJ1-6; 10 bases are a match to TRBD1. The junction had 10 bases not matched to a gene; V was cut back by 8 bases and J by 9 bases. The length of the CDR3 is 15 residues. Germline-derived CDR1 and CDR2 are MDHEN and SYDVKM. CDR3 sequence reads: CASLPRDRGGSPLHF. CDR3 nucleotide sequence: TGTGCCAGCCTACCCCGGGACAGGGGTGGTTCACCCCTCCACTTT.

This clonotype showed up just a few times. The CDR3 reads CASRSGGSYEQYV. CDR3 coding DNA: TGTGCCAGCCGATCAGGGGGCTCCTACGAGCAGTACGTC. This chain uses TRBV6-1 with TRBJ2-7; 7 positions agree with TRBD1. The length of the CDR3 is 13 residues. Germline V gives CDR1 MNHNS, CDR2 SASEGT. Trimming at V came to 8 bases and at J to 0 bases, leaving 4 bases not matched to a gene.

The rearrangement links TRBV28 to TRBJ2-2; possibly TRBD1 or TRBD2 for D (6 bases each). Germline V gives CDR1 MDHEN, CDR2 SYDVKM. Trimming took 7 bases from V and 0 from J, leaving 18 bases between them. The CDR3 sequence is 17 residues long. The DNA of the CDR3 is TGTGCCAGCATACCGGCCGGGGGCGGCGCGAACACCGGGGAGCTGTTTTTT. This codes for CASIPAGGGANTGELFF.

This clonotype turned up a few times. The chain couples TRBV6-1 to TRBJ2-7; a possible D gene is TRBD2 (7 bases). Trimming took 4 bases from V and 2 from J, leaving 15 bases between them. The CDR3 length is 15 residues. Germline V lookup: CDR1 MNHNS, CDR2 SASEGT. CDR3 coding DNA: TGTGCCAGCAGTGGGGGGCTAGCGGAGACCTACGAGCAGTACTTC. Protein: CASSGGLAETYEQYF.

This clonotype was seen repeatedly, ten times or more. The J gene is TRBJ1-1, the V gene TRBV5-1, with 9 nucleotides matching TRBD1. This CDR3 has 17 amino acids. Unmatched junction bases numbered 10, after V lost 4 bases and J lost 0 bases. Per germline, CDR1 SGHRS and CDR2 YFSETQ. In DNA form, the CDR3 reads TGCGCCAGCAGCGGGCCGGGACAGGGAGGAATGAACACTGAAGCTTTCTTT. Encoded protein: CASSGPGQGGMNTEAFF.

This clonotype was counted at least ten times. The rearrangement links TRBV29-1 to TRBJ1-2, with D unresolved. V dropped 3 bases and J dropped 9 bases, with 8 bases sitting between them. Germline V gives CDR1 SQVTM, CDR2 ANQGSEA. CDR3 length equals 10 residues. The DNA for the CDR3 is TGCAGCGTTGACAAGGGTAGCTACACCTTC. This translates into CSVDKGSYTF.

This clonotype was detected many times. This rearrangement joins TRBV4-1 to TRBJ2-3, with 8 nucleotides matching TRBD2. CDR1 and CDR2 (germline): MGHRA, YSYEKL. The CDR3 is 14 amino acids. Losses at the gene ends were 6 bases for V and 2 bases for J; bases not matched to a gene: 4. The CDR3 loop is CASSPGGYTDTQYF. The CDR3 DNA follows: TGCGCCAGCAGTCCGGGGGGGTACACAGATACGCAGTATTTT.

This clonotype was seen many times. The V and J genes are TRBV7-8 and TRBJ1-6, with D maybe TRBD1 (5 bases). The CDR3 has 16 residues. V was shortened by 8 bases and J by 7 bases, with 21 bases between the two germline ends. CDR1 SGHVS and CDR2 FQNEAQ come from the germline V gene. CDR3 amino acids: CASAQSFDSSNSPLHF. CDR3 nucleotides: TGTGCCAGCGCTCAGTCGTTTGACAGTTCGAATTCACCCCTCCACTTT.

The chain uses TRBV9 and TRBJ2-3; weak D call: TRBD2 (5 bases). The germline V and J ends were trimmed by 0 bases and 0 bases, with 11 bases remaining between them. The CDR3 contains 16 residues. The germline V gene encodes CDR1 SGDLS and CDR2 YYNGEE. The CDR3: CASSVGGSVSTDTQYF. CDR3 sequence (DNA): TGTGCCAGCAGCGTAGGAGGTAGCGTGAGCACAGATACGCAGTATTTT.

V gene TRBV11-2 combines with J gene TRBJ2-6, with D uncertain. CDR3 length: 16 amino acids. Germline V gene lookup returns CDR1 SGHAT and CDR2 FQNNGV. The V gene lost 3 bases and the J gene lost 4 bases, with 13 bases spanning the gap. Here the CDR3 DNA reads TGTGCCAGCAGCTTCTTCGTCGGGCGAGGGGCCAACGTCCTGACTTTC. Translating gives CASSFFVGRGANVLTF.

The sample holds a few counts of this clonotype. The genes are TRBV5-1 and TRBJ2-3; 7 bases are a match to TRBD2. CDR3 length: 16 amino acids. From germline, CDR1 is SGHRS and CDR2 YFSETQ. With V trimmed by 0 bases and J by 3 bases, 7 bases remained unmatched. The CDR3 DNA sequence: TGCGCCAGCAGCTTGGCCGCGAGCGGGGAAACAGATACGCAGTATTTT. Its protein product is CASSLAASGETDTQYF.

Only a few counts were recorded for this clonotype. This chain links TRBV20-1 with TRBJ2-1, with D uncertain. Germline CDR1 and CDR2: DFQATT and SNEGSKA (reference sequence). V was trimmed by 6 bases and J by 1 base, leaving 13 bases between them. The CDR3 has 14 residues. CDR3 nucleotides: TGCAGTGCCAGTCCCCGGGCATCCTACAATGAGCAGTTCTTC. This gives the protein CSASPRASYNEQFF.

J is TRBJ2-7 and V is TRBV5-1; a weak D match, TRBD1 (6 bases). The CDR3 contains 15 residues. V was pared by 3 bases and J by 0 bases, with 13 bases between. Germline V gives CDR1 SGHRS, CDR2 YFSETQ. The CDR3, as DNA: TGCGCCAGCAGCTCAGTCCCGGGACACTCCTACGAGCAGTACTTC. Its translation is CASSSVPGHSYEQYF.

The table lists this clonotype with many counts. The rearrangement joins TRBV5-1 to TRBJ2-5, with TRBD1 matching 7 bases. The CDR3 has 16 amino acids. Germline CDR1 SGHRS, CDR2 YFSETQ. V shed 1 base and J 0 bases; nucleotides not matched to a gene: 6. CDR3 coding DNA: TGCGCCAGCAGCTTGACCGGGACAGTGTACCAAGAGACCCAGTACTTC. Translating gives CASSLTGTVYQETQYF.

This clonotype was found a few times. V and J are TRBV3-1 and TRBJ1-2; D is ambiguous. Deletions cut 4 bases from V and 4 bases from J, with 13 bases between. CDR1 and CDR2 (germline): LGHDT, YNNKEL (reference sequence). This CDR3 is built from 14 residues. CDR3 in DNA: TGTGCCAGCAGCCCCTGGCAGGAAGGCTATGGCTACACCTTC. Protein: CASSPWQEGYGYTF.

This clonotype was seen repeatedly, ten times or more. This chain connects TRBV6-1 to TRBJ1-2; 9 positions match TRBD1. Germline V CDR1 and CDR2: MNHNS, SASEGT. The CDR3 extends over 14 amino acids. J was trimmed by 7 bases and V by 6 bases; bases with no gene match: 9. CDR3 in DNA: TGTGCCAGCAGACCCGGACAGGGACAGGGTGGCTACACCTTC. Protein: CASRPGQGQGGYTF.